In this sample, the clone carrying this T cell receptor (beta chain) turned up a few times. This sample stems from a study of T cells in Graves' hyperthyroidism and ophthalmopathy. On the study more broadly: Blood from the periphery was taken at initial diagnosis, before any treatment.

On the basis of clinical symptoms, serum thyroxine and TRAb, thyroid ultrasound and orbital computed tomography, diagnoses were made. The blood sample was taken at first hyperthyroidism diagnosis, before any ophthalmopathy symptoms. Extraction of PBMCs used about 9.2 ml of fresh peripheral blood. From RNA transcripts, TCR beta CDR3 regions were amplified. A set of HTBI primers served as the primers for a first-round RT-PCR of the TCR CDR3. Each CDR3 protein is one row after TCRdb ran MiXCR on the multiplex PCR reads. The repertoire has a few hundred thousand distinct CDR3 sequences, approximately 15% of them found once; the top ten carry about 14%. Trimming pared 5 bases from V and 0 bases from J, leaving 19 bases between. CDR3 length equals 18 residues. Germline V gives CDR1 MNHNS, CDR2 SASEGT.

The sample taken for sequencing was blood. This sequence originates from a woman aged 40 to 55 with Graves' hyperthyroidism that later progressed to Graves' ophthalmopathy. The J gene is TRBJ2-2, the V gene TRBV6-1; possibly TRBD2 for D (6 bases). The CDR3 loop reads CASSWGPGRDSNTGELFF. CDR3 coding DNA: TGTGCCAGCAGTTGGGGCCCTGGGCGGGATTCGAACACCGGGGAGCTGTTTTTT.